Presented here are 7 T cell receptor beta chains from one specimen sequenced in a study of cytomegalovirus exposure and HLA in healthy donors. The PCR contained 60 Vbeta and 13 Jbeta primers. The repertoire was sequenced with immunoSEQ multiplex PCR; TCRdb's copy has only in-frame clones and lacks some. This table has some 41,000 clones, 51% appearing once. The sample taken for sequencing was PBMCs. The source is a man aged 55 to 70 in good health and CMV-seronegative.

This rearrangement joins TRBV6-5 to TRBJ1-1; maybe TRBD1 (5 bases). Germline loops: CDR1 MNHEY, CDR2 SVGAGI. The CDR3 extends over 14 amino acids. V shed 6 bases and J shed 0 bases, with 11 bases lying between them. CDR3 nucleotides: TGTGCCAGCAGCTCAGCAGGGTTGAACACTGAAGCTTTCTTT. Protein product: CASSSAGLNTEAFF.

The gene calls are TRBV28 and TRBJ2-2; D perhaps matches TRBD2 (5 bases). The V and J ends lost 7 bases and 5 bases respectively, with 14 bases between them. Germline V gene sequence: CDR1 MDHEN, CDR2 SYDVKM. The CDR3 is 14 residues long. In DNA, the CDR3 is TGTGCCAGCACCTTGACTACCTCTACCGGGGAGCTGTTTTTT. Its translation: CASTLTTSTGELFF.

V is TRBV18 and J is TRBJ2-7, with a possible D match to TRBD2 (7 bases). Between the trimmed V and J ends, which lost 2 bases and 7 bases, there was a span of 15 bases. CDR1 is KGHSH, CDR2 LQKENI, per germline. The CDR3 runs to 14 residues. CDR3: CASSPRGGPGEQYF. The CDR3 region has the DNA TGTGCCAGCTCACCAAGGGGGGGGCCTGGAGAGCAGTACTTC. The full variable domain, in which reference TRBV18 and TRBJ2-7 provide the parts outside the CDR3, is NAGVMQNPRHLVRRRGQEARLRCSPMKGHSHVYWYRQLPEEGLKFMVYLQKENIIDESGMPKERFSAEFPKEGPSILRIQQVVRGDSAAYFCASSPRGGPGEQYFGPGTRLTVT.

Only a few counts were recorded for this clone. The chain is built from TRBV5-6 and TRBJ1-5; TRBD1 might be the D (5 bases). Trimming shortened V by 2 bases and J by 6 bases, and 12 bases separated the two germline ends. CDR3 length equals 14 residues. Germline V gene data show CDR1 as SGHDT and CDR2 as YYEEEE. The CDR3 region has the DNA TGTGCCAGCAGCTTCTCCAGGGTCCCTCAGCCCCAGCATTTT. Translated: CASSFSRVPQPQHF.

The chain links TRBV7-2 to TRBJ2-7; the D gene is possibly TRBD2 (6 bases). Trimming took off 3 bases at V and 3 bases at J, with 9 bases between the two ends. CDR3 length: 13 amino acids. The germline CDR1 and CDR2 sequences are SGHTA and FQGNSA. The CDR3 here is CASSLGGIYEQYF. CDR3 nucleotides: TGTGCCAGCAGCTTGGGCGGGATCTACGAGCAGTACTTC.

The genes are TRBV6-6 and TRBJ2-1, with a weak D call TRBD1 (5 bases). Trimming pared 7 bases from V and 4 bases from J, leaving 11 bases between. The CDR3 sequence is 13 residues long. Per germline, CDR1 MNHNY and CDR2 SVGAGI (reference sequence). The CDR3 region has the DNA TGTGCCAGCACCATCAGGGTGTACAATGAGCAGTTCTTC. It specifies CASTIRVYNEQFF.

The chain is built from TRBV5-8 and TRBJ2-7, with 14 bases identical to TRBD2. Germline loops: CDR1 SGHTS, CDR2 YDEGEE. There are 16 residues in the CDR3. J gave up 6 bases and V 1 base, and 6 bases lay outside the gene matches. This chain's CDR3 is CASSLKGLAGAREQYF. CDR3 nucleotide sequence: TGTGCCAGCAGCTTGAAGGGACTAGCGGGAGCTCGCGAGCAGTACTTC.